This T cell receptor (beta chain) derives from a study of OX40 agonist ivuxolimab in advanced cancers. Study background: Patients undergoing dose escalation presented with hepatocellular carcinoma, melanoma, renal cell or head and neck cancer.

This CDR3 has 11 residues. V was trimmed by 5 bases and J by 7 bases, leaving 9 bases between them. CDR1 and CDR2 (germline): MNHEY, SVGAGI. Findings and caveats of the study: Specificity for antigen went undetermined in the expanded peripheral T cells. Both blood CD4+ and CD8+ T cells showed clonal growth by week 6 at 0.1 to 3.0 mg/kg. In a subset of nonresponders, normalized T-cell clonal expansion was also low.

This table comes from immunoSEQ multiplex PCR, and its TCRdb copy is limited to in-frame clones, with some not included. In the table there are roughly 75,000 clones, 75% to 90% of which are singletons. To note about this clone: The antigen remains undetermined.

This chain connects TRBV6-5 to TRBJ2-7; D perhaps matches TRBD2 (5 bases). The sequencing used CD4+ or CD8+ T cells sorted from blood, collected in a trial of the OX40 agonist ivuxolimab. The sequence came from an adult with an advanced solid tumor such as melanoma, head and neck, liver or kidney cancer. CDR3 coding DNA: TGTGCCAGCAGTCGTACGGGAGAGCAGTACTTC. It encodes CASSRTGEQYF.